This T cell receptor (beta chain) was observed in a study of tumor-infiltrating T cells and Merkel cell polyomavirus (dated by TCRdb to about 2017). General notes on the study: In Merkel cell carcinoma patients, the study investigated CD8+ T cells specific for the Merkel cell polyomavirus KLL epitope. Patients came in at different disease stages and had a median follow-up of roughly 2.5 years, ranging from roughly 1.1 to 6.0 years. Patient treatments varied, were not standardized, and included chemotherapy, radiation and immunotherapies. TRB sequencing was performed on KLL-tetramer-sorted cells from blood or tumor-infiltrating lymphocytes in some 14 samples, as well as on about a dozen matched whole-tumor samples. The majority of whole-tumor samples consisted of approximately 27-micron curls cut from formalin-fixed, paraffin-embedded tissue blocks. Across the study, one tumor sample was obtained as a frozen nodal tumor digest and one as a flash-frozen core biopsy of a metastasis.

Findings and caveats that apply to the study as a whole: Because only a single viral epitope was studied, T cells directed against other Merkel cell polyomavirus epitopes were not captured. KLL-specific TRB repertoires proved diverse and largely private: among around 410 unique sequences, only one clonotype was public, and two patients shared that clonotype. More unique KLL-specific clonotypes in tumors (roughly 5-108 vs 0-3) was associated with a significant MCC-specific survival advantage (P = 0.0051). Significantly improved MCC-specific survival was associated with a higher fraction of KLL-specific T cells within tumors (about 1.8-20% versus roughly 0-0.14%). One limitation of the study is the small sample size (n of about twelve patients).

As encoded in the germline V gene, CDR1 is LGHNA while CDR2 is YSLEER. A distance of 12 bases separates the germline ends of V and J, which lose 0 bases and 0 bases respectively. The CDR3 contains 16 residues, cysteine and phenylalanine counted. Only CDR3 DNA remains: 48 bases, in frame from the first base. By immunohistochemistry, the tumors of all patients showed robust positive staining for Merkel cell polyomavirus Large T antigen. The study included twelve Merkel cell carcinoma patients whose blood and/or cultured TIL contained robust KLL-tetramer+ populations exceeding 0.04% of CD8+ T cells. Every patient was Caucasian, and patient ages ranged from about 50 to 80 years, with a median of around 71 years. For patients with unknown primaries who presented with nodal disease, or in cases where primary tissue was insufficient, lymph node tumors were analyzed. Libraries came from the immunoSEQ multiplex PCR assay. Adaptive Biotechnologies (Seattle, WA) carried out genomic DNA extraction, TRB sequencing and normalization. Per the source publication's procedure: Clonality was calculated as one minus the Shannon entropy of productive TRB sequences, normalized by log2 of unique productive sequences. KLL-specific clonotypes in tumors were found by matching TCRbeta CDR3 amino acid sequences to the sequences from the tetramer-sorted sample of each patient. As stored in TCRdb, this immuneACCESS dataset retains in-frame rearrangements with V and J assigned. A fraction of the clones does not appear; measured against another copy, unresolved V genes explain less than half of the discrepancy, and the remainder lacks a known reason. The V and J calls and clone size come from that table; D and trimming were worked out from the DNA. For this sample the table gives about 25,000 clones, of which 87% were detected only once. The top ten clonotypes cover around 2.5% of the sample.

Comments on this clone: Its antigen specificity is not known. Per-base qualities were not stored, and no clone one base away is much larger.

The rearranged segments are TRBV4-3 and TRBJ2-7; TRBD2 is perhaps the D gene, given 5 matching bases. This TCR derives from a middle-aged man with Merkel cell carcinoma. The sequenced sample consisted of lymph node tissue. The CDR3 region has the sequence CASSQDPSGSSYEQYF. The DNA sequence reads TGCGCCAGCAGCCAAGATCCAAGCGGAAGCTCCTACGAGCAGTACTTC.